Listed below are T cell receptor beta chains from one sample, sequenced in a study of cytomegalovirus exposure and HLA in healthy donors. Sequencing used immunoSEQ multiplex PCR; TCRdb keeps in-frame clones, though not all of them. This sample has about 150,000 clones, with under 85% found just once. Sequenced: PBMCs. The receptors were gathered from a woman between 18 and 30 years old in good health and CMV-seropositive. The CDR3 runs from the conserved cysteine through the conserved F or W. Fields, in order: D gene, clone size, J gene, V gene, CDR3 protein, CDR3 DNA. D genes are given only for firm matches. Clone size is stated in some rows and not others, as once, few, many or a class when expanded.

TRBD2 | - | TRBJ2-1 | TRBV7-3 | CASSPGLAGHNEQFF | TGTGCCAGCAGTCCAGGACTAGCGGGGCACAATGAGCAGTTCTTC
TRBD1 | once | TRBJ1-1 | TRBV5-1 | CASSSRGDTEAFF | TGCGCCAGCAGCTCCAGGGGGGACACTGAAGCTTTCTTT
- | - | TRBJ1-5 | TRBV15 | CATSTTRGNQPQHF | TGTGCCACCAGCACCACTCGGGGAAATCAGCCCCAGCATTTT
- | - | TRBJ1-3 | TRBV7-9 | CASSLVGDTIYF | TGTGCCAGCAGCTTAGTCGGGGACACCATATATTTT
- | once | TRBJ1-5 | TRBV7-9 | CASSSNSQPQHF | TGTGCCAGCAGCTCTAATTCTCAGCCCCAGCATTTT
TRBD1 | - | TRBJ2-1 | TRBV7-9 | CSSNRQGSNAEQFF | TGTTCCAGCAACAGACAGGGATCCAACGCCGAGCAGTTCTTC
TRBD1 | once | TRBJ2-7 | TRBV4-3 | CASSQLAGTGAFYEQYF | TGCGCCAGCAGCCAGTTGGCCGGGACAGGGGCCTTCTACGAGCAGTACTTC
- | - | TRBJ2-7 | TRBV12-2 | CASRLAFGRGHSYEQYF | TGTGCAAGTCGCTTAGCTTTCGGGAGGGGCCACTCCTACGAGCAGTACTTC
TRBD1 | - | TRBJ1-2 | TRBV7-9 | CSSSNRTGSGYTF | TGTTCCAGCAGCAACAGGACAGGGAGTGGCTACACCTTC
- | - | TRBJ2-7 | TRBV2 | CASRRATDYSYEQYF | TGTGCCAGCAGGAGAGCGACAGATTACTCCTACGAGCAGTACTTC
TRBD1 | - | TRBJ2-7 | TRBV7-8 | CASSAAGTGIYEQYF | TGTGCCAGCAGCGCCGCCGGGACAGGGATCTACGAGCAGTACTTC
- | - | TRBJ1-6 | TRBV6-5 | CASSWELNSPLHF | TGTGCCAGCAGTTGGGAGCTGAATTCACCCCTCCACTTT
- | once | TRBJ2-3 | TRBV11-3 | CASSLRISDTQYF | TGTGCCAGCAGCTTGAGAATTTCGGATACGCAGTATTTT
- | - | TRBJ1-3 | TRBV27 | CASSARARTGDTIYF | TGTGCCAGCAGCGCTCGGGCCCGTACGGGGGACACCATATATTTT
- | - | TRBJ1-5 | TRBV2 | CASTAGRSNQPQHF | TGTGCCAGCACCGCGGGGCGGAGCAATCAGCCCCAGCATTTT
TRBD1 | - | TRBJ2-7 | TRBV14 | CASSQLGQTYEQYF | TGTGCCAGCAGCCAACTGGGACAGACCTACGAGCAGTACTTC
- | - | TRBJ1-5 | TRBV19 | CASSISSGYSNQPQHF | TGTGCCAGTAGTATTTCGTCAGGCTATAGCAATCAGCCCCAGCATTTT
- | - | TRBJ2-3 | TRBV5-1 | CASSLPRQGTDTQYF | TGCGCCAGCAGCTTACCCCGACAAGGCACAGATACGCAGTATTTT
TRBD1 | few | TRBJ1-2 | TRBV14 | CASSQDSGTVYGYTF | TGTGCCAGCAGCCAAGATTCCGGGACAGTCTATGGCTACACCTTC
- | - | TRBJ1-5 | TRBV30 | CACSTRLEQPQHF | TGTGCCTGCTCAACGAGGTTGGAGCAGCCCCAGCATTTT
- | once | TRBJ1-2 | TRBV6-5 | CASSEPGYGYTF | TGTGCCAGCAGTGAACCAGGGTATGGCTACACCTTC
- | - | TRBJ2-5 | TRBV29-1 | CSVLVQWGVQETQYF | TGCAGCGTTCTGGTCCAGTGGGGGGTCCAAGAGACCCAGTACTTC
- | - | TRBJ1-6 | TRBV15 | CATSRDENSPLHF | TGTGCCACCAGCAGAGACGAGAATTCACCCCTCCACTTT
- | - | TRBJ1-1 | TRBV5-6 | CASSYQGPNEAFF | TGTGCCAGCAGCTATCAGGGCCCCAATGAAGCTTTCTTT
- | few | TRBJ2-3 | TRBV6-6 | CASSYLADTQYF | TGTGCCAGCAGTTACCTGGCCGATACGCAGTATTTT
- | - | TRBJ2-7 | TRBV6-5 | CASSFGPAYEQYF | TGTGCCAGCAGCTTTGGGCCTGCCTACGAGCAGTACTTC
TRBD1 | - | TRBJ2-5 | TRBV29-1 | CSARTGGQETQYF | TGCAGCGCCCGAACAGGGGGCCAAGAGACCCAGTACTTC
- | - | TRBJ2-7 | TRBV29-1 | CSALAMGLEQYF | TGCAGCGCCCTAGCCATGGGACTCGAGCAGTACTTT
- | - | TRBJ2-3 | TRBV5-5 | CASSRRQEDTQYF | TGTGCCAGCAGCCGACGACAGGAAGATACGCAGTATTTT
- | - | TRBJ1-5 | TRBV2 | CASSGGRDQPQHF | TGTGCCAGCAGTGGGGGGCGCGATCAGCCCCAGCATTTT
- | - | TRBJ1-4 | TRBV19 | CASSIPYSATNEKLFF | TGTGCCAGTAGTATCCCTTACAGTGCAACTAATGAAAAACTGTTTTTT
- | - | TRBJ1-3 | TRBV9 | CASSVRGGNTIYF | TGTGCCAGCAGCGTAAGGGGGGGAAACACCATATATTTT
- | - | TRBJ2-7 | TRBV5-4 | CASSLSLGQGRPEQYF | TGTGCCAGCAGCTTGAGTTTGGGCCAGGGCCGCCCCGAGCAGTACTTC
TRBD2 | - | TRBJ2-3 | TRBV5-1 | CASSQTSSAADTQYF | TGCGCCAGCAGCCAGACTAGCTCGGCAGCAGATACGCAGTATTTT
- | - | TRBJ2-7 | TRBV7-9 | CSSSLVQAYEQYF | TGTTCCAGCAGCTTAGTACAGGCCTACGAGCAGTACTTC
TRBD1 | - | TRBJ2-2 | TRBV4-1 | CASSQGQGAGTGELFF | TGCGCCAGCAGCCAAGGACAGGGGGCCGGCACCGGGGAGCTGTTTTTT
- | - | TRBJ2-6 | TRBV9 | CASSVGRSSGANVLTF | TGTGCCAGCAGCGTAGGTAGGAGCTCTGGGGCCAACGTCCTGACTTTC
TRBD1 | few | TRBJ2-7 | TRBV5-1 | CASSSRGRVPYEQYF | TGCGCCAGCAGCTCCAGGGGGCGAGTCCCCTACGAGCAGTACTTC
- | - | TRBJ2-2 | TRBV9 | CASSVQWGELFF | TGTGCCAGCAGCGTCCAGTGGGGGGAGCTGTTTTTT
- | - | TRBJ1-5 | TRBV27 | CASRSTVNQPQHF | TGTGCCAGCAGGTCGACAGTTAATCAGCCCCAGCATTTT
- | once | TRBJ2-1 | TRBV14 | CASSQSYEQFF | TGTGCCAGCAGCCAATCGTATGAGCAGTTCTTC